This T cell receptor beta chain was recorded in a study of cytomegalovirus exposure and HLA in healthy donors. About this clone itself: The target antigen is unknown.

Study outcomes and limitations: Earlier results showed most TCR beta V segments being productive about 87% or about 30% of the time. It was likely that a cluster of highly shared sequence variants was a sequencing artifact. The HLA-A and HLA-B alleles of most subjects were reportedly predicted accurately from TCR beta sequences. Upon later analysis, HLA-associated TCR beta chains proved more clonally expanded than other, equally common chains.

In the PCR, 60 Vbeta and 13 Jbeta primers were used. Some clones are missing from TCRdb's copy, which holds only in-frame ones; the method was immunoSEQ multiplex PCR. Of 90,000 to 100,000 clones detected, under 75% appear once; the ten largest clones hold around 1.3%. Germline CDR1 reads SGHRS; CDR2 reads YFSETQ. After removal of 4 bases from V and 7 bases from J, the junction contained 6 bases not matched to a gene. The CDR3 is made up of 14 amino acids. The chain recombines TRBV5-1 with TRBJ2-1; 9 bases match TRBD2. The TCR comes from a female donor in good health and CMV-seronegative. Sequencing was done on a sample of PBMCs. The CDR3 spells CASSPIAGENEQFF. The CDR3 DNA is TGCGCCAGCAGCCCTATAGCGGGAGAGAATGAGCAGTTCTTC. The whole variable domain, filled in from reference TRBV5-1 and TRBJ2-1, reads KAGVTQTPRYLIKTRGQQVTLSCSPISGHRSVSWYQQTPGQGLQFLFEYFSETQRNKGNFPGRFSGRQFSNSRSEMNVSTLELGDSALYLCASSPIAGENEQFFGPGTRLTVL.